These 27 T cell receptor beta chains came from one sample sequenced in a study of T cell changes during pregnancy in multiple sclerosis. The repertoire was sequenced with immunoSEQ multiplex PCR; TCRdb's copy has only in-frame clones and lacks some. The sample includes 100,000 or so clones, 80% to 95% of them seen just once. The specimen was peripheral blood, collected in the second trimester of pregnancy. Receptor source: a female donor with multiple sclerosis, enrolled in a pregnancy study.

The V and J genes are TRBV28 and TRBJ1-4, with 7 bases matching TRBD1. V shed 3 bases, J shed 6 bases, and the junction held 10 bases outside the gene matches. This CDR3 region has 16 residues. Per the germline V gene, CDR1 is MDHEN and CDR2 is SYDVKM. The CDR3 sequence: CASSFGADRADEKLFF. The CDR3 DNA follows: TGTGCCAGCAGTTTCGGGGCCGACAGGGCGGATGAAAAACTGTTTTTT.

The J gene is TRBJ2-1, the V gene TRBV15, with D perhaps matching TRBD1 (6 bases). This CDR3 is built from 18 residues. Trimming removed 1 base at V and 0 bases at J, with 16 bases between. Germline V gives CDR1 LNHNV, CDR2 YYDKDF (reference sequence). The CDR3 DNA is TGTGCCACCAGCAGAGTGCCCTGGGACACCACCTCCTACAATGAGCAGTTCTTC. Protein product: CATSRVPWDTTSYNEQFF.

The chain recombines TRBV9 with TRBJ2-3; D possibly corresponds to TRBD1 (5 bases). The V and J ends lost 0 bases and 2 bases respectively, with 7 bases between them. There are 14 residues in the CDR3. Germline lookup yields CDR1 SGDLS and CDR2 YYNGEE. The CDR3 sequence: CASSVVDTTDTQYF. CDR3 DNA: TGTGCCAGCAGCGTAGTGGACACCACAGATACGCAGTATTTT.

A single count supports this clone. The chain carries TRBV5-6 and TRBJ2-6; 7 bases agree with TRBD2. Trimming cost V 5 bases and J 1 base; bases outside gene matches: 9. Germline loops: CDR1 SGHDT, CDR2 YYEEEE. The CDR3 has 17 amino acids. Here the CDR3 reads CASSGGGSRSGANVLTF. DNA for the CDR3: TGTGCCAGCAGTGGGGGGGGTAGTAGATCTGGGGCCAACGTCCTGACTTTC.

The chain recombines TRBV19 with TRBJ1-3, with D unresolved. Looked up from germline, CDR1 is LNHDA and CDR2 is SQIVND (reference sequence). This CDR3 comprises 11 residues. Trimming cost V 3 bases and J 6 bases, with 3 bases left between them. CDR3 region: CASSIKNTIYF. As DNA, the CDR3 is TGTGCCAGTAGTATTAAAAACACCATATATTTT.

The chain links TRBV27 to TRBJ1-5; the D gene is possibly TRBD1 (6 bases). CDR1 MNHEY and CDR2 SMNVEV come from the germline V gene (reference sequence). This CDR3 comprises 16 residues. The V and J ends lost 6 bases and 2 bases respectively, with 17 bases between them. For the CDR3, the DNA is TGTGCCAGCAGAGCACAGGGAGCCTGGGGCAATCAGCCCCAGCATTTT. It encodes CASRAQGAWGNQPQHF.

CDR3 coding DNA: TGTGCCAGTAGTATAGTTGTCGGGAACACTGAAGCTTTCTTT. Its translation: CASSIVVGNTEAFF. The rearrangement uses TRBV19 and TRBJ1-1; D gene unclear. Germline V gene sequence: CDR1 LNHDA, CDR2 SQIVND (reference sequence). Trimming shortened V by 1 base and J by 1 base, and 7 bases separated the two germline ends. The CDR3 sequence is 14 residues long.

The chain recombines TRBV9 with TRBJ1-1; no reliable D call. The CDR3 is 16 amino acids. V was clipped by 1 base and J by 1 base, with 14 bases between them. The germline CDR1 and CDR2 sequences are SGDLS and YYNGEE. CDR3 nucleotide sequence: TGTGCCAGCAGCGTATACCCCCAGAGGGAGAACACTGAAGCTTTCTTT. It is translated as CASSVYPQRENTEAFF.

The genes are TRBV9 and TRBJ1-5; 10 nucleotides line up with TRBD1. CDR3 length: 14 amino acids. The germline V gene encodes CDR1 SGDLS and CDR2 YYNGEE. V shed 3 bases, J shed 7 bases, and the junction held 4 bases outside the gene matches. The CDR3 here is CASSAGQGVQPQHF. The CDR3 DNA is TGTGCCAGCAGCGCCGGACAGGGGGTGCAGCCCCAGCATTTT.

The rearrangement joins TRBV7-8 to TRBJ2-7; a weak D match, TRBD1 (5 bases). The CDR3 length is 14 residues. Germline V gene lookup returns CDR1 SGHVS and CDR2 FQNEAQ. Trimming took 1 base from V and 0 from J, leaving 7 bases between them. CDR3 amino acids: CASSLDRSSYEQYF. CDR3 in DNA: TGTGCCAGCAGCTTAGACAGGAGCTCCTACGAGCAGTACTTC.

The genes are TRBV7-2 and TRBJ2-1, with TRBD2 matching 9 bases. The J segment lost 3 bases and the V segment lost 1 base, leaving 7 bases of the junction unmatched. This CDR3 spans 17 amino acids. CDR1 is SGHTA, CDR2 FQGNSA, per germline. The CDR3 DNA is TGTGCCAGCAGCTTAGATTATAGCGGGAGTTACTACAATGAGCAGTTCTTC. Its translation is CASSLDYSGSYYNEQFF.

This chain links TRBV5-4 with TRBJ2-1, with 9 bases fitting TRBD2. Germline V lookup: CDR1 SGHNT, CDR2 YYREEE (reference sequence). V lost 0 bases to trimming and J lost 6 bases; unmatched junction nucleotides: 4. The CDR3 extends over 15 amino acids. CDR3 region: CASSLEGTSLNEQFF. DNA of the CDR3: TGTGCCAGCAGCTTGGAGGGGACTAGCCTCAATGAGCAGTTCTTC.

The genes are TRBV5-1 and TRBJ2-6; D is unclear. The CDR3 length is 16 residues. CDR1 is SGHRS and CDR2 is YFSETQ in the germline V gene. V was pared by 3 bases and J by 0 bases, with 10 bases between. DNA of the CDR3: TGCGCCAGCAGCTATGGGCAGAGCTCTGGGGCCAACGTCCTGACTTTC. Translating it yields CASSYGQSSGANVLTF. Filled out from reference TRBV5-1 and TRBJ2-6, the complete variable domain reads KAGVTQTPRYLIKTRGQQVTLSCSPISGHRSVSWYQQTPGQGLQFLFEYFSETQRNKGNFPGRFSGRQFSNSRSEMNVSTLELGDSALYLCASSYGQSSGANVLTFGAGSRLTVL.

V and J are TRBV29-1 and TRBJ1-5; D perhaps matches TRBD1 (5 bases). V lost 1 base and J 2 bases, leaving 15 bases between the germline ends. The CDR3 consists of 16 residues. Germline V gene lookup returns CDR1 SQVTM and CDR2 ANQGSEA. This CDR3 reads CSVEVSGQGGNQPQHF. In nucleotides, the CDR3 is TGCAGCGTTGAAGTGTCTGGACAAGGTGGCAATCAGCCCCAGCATTTT.

The chain links TRBV6-6 to TRBJ1-1; a possible D gene is TRBD1 (5 bases). CDR1 and CDR2 from the germline V gene are MNHNY and SVGAGI (reference sequence). Trimming took off 6 bases at V and 14 bases at J, with 16 bases between the two ends. There are 11 residues in the CDR3. This chain's CDR3 is CASRDVGGVFF. CDR3 sequence (DNA): TGTGCCAGCAGAGACGTGGGGGGTGTGTTCTTT.

On this clone: At one end the junction does not follow the germline gene, possibly because of a read error. The rearrangement joins TRBV4-2 to TRBJ2-3; TRBD2 might be the D (5 bases). CDR3 length: 15 amino acids. Germline CDR1 and CDR2: LGHNA and YNFKEQ. CDR3 in amino acids: CASSQTRRSKDTQYF. The CDR3 DNA follows: TGTGCCAGCAGCCAAACCCGGAGGAGCAAAGATACGCAGTATTTT.

The V call is TRBV10-3, the J call TRBJ1-5; D may be TRBD1 (5 bases). The ends were cut back, 7 bases at V and 3 bases at J, with 10 bases in the middle. CDR3 length: 13 amino acids. Germline loops: CDR1 ENHRY, CDR2 SYGVKD. CDR3 sequence (DNA): TGTGCCATCAAAGCAGGGCTCAATCAGCCCCAGCATTTT. Its translation: CAIKAGLNQPQHF.

This chain links TRBV4-1 with TRBJ2-2; 9 bases fit TRBD2. V lost 4 bases and J lost 4; bases outside the gene matches: 4. The CDR3 has 15 residues. The germline gives CDR1 MGHRA, CDR2 YSYEKL. The CDR3 region is CASSPISGSTGELFF. The CDR3 DNA reads as TGCGCCAGCAGCCCGATTAGCGGGAGCACCGGGGAGCTGTTTTTT.

The chain couples TRBV15 to TRBJ2-7, with 7 bases identical to TRBD2. The CDR3 spans 17 residues. The germline gives CDR1 LNHNV, CDR2 YYDKDF (reference sequence). V was pared by 5 bases and J by 3 bases, with 16 bases of the junction left unmatched. The CDR3 spells CATSRLIWGGTFYEQYF. CDR3 sequence (DNA): TGTGCCACCAGCCGCCTGATTTGGGGGGGAACATTCTACGAGCAGTACTTC.

This clone occurred once. The chain carries TRBV9 and TRBJ2-5; a weak D match, TRBD2 (6 bases). Between the trimmed V and J ends, which lost 4 bases and 3 bases, there was a span of 13 bases. There are 14 residues in the CDR3. The germline CDR1 and CDR2 sequences are SGDLS and YYNGEE. This CDR3 reads CASSPGSGEETQYF. The DNA of the CDR3 is TGTGCCAGCAGCCCTGGTTCGGGGGAAGAGACCCAGTACTTC.

This chain links TRBV27 with TRBJ2-7; D is unclear. CDR1 and CDR2 from the germline V gene are MNHEY and SMNVEV (reference sequence). CDR3 length: 16 residues. Trimming removed 2 bases at V and 7 bases at J, with 21 bases between. CDR3 coding DNA: TGTGCCAGCAGTTTAACCACACCCCCCTCGCCCCAGGAGCAGTACTTC. Translated, it gives CASSLTTPPSPQEQYF.

The V gene is TRBV18, the J gene TRBJ2-2, with TRBD2 as a possible D gene (5 bases). Trimming cost V 1 base and J 7 bases, with 10 bases left between them. Germline CDR1 and CDR2: KGHSH and LQKENI. The CDR3 totals 14 residues. The CDR3 DNA reads as TGTGCCAGCTCACCACTTGAGGGCAACGGGGAGCTGTTTTTT. Amino acids: CASSPLEGNGELFF.

This chain connects TRBV9 to TRBJ2-1, with 7 bases fitting TRBD1. J gave up 4 bases and V 3 bases, and 4 bases lay outside the gene matches. Germline CDR1 and CDR2: SGDLS and YYNGEE. The CDR3 has 14 amino acids. The CDR3 DNA sequence: TGTGCCAGCAGCGGGGGCAGGGGGTACAATGAGCAGTTCTTC. Translating gives CASSGGRGYNEQFF. The full variable domain, rest sourced from reference TRBV9 and TRBJ2-1, is DSGVTQTPKHLITATGQRVTLRCSPRSGDLSVYWYQQSLDQGLQFLIQYYNGEERAKGNILERFSAQQFPDLHSELNLSSLELGDSALYFCASSGGRGYNEQFFGPGTRLTVL.

The chain carries TRBV2 and TRBJ2-6; 10 nucleotides match TRBD1. CDR3 length: 20 residues. J gave up 0 bases and V 3 bases, and 11 bases lay outside the gene matches. Looked up from germline, CDR1 is SNHLY and CDR2 is FYNNEI. The DNA of the CDR3 is TGTGCCAGCAGTGACCCCAACCGGGACAGGGGCCGCTCTGGGGCCAACGTCCTGACTTTC. Amino acid sequence: CASSDPNRDRGRSGANVLTF.

The V and J genes are TRBV18 and TRBJ1-1; D gene ambiguous. Trimming cost V 3 bases and J 0 bases, with 14 bases left between them. In germline, CDR1 is KGHSH, CDR2 LQKENI. The CDR3 extends over 16 amino acids. For the CDR3, the DNA is TGTGCCAGCTCACCGAAACCGCCGGGAATGAACACTGAAGCTTTCTTT. This sequence encodes CASSPKPPGMNTEAFF. Combining the CDR3 with reference TRBV18 and TRBJ1-1 gives the whole variable domain NAGVMQNPRHLVRRRGQEARLRCSPMKGHSHVYWYRQLPEEGLKFMVYLQKENIIDESGMPKERFSAEFPKEGPSILRIQQVVRGDSAAYFCASSPKPPGMNTEAFFGQGTRLTVV.

This clone is a singleton in its sample. V is TRBV6-5 and J is TRBJ2-7; D may be TRBD2 (6 bases). The germline CDR1 and CDR2 sequences are MNHEY and SVGAGI. Between the trimmed V and J ends, which lost 5 bases and 5 bases, there was a span of 13 bases. This CDR3 is 13 amino acids long. The CDR3 sequence is CASSPRWGDEQYF. The CDR3 DNA follows: TGTGCCAGCAGTCCCCGGTGGGGGGACGAGCAGTACTTC.

The CDR3 protein is CSVAASSYEQYF. CDR3 nucleotides: TGCAGCGTGGCAGCGAGCTCCTACGAGCAGTACTTC. The V call is TRBV29-1, the J call TRBJ2-7; D gene ambiguous. Trimming removed 6 bases at V and 0 bases at J, with 9 bases between. Germline V gene data show CDR1 as SQVTM and CDR2 as ANQGSEA. This CDR3 spans 12 amino acids.